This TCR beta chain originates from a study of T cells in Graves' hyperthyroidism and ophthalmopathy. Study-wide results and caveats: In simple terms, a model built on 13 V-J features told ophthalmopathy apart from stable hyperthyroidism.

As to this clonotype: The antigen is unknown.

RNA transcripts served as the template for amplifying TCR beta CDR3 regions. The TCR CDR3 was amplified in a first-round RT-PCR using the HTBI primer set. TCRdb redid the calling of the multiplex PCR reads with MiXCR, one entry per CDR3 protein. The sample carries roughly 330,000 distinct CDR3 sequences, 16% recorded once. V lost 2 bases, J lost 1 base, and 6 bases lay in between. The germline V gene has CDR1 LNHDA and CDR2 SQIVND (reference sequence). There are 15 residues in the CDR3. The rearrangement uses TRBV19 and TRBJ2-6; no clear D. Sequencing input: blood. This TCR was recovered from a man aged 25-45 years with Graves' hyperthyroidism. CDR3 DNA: TGTGCCAGTAGTATATGGAGTTCTGGGGCCAACGTCCTGACTTTC. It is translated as CASSIWSSGANVLTF. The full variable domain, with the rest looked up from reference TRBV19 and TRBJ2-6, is DGGITQSPKYLFRKEGQNVTLSCEQNLNHDAMYWYRQDPGQGLRLIYYSQIVNDFQKGDIAEGYSVSREKKESFPLTVTSAQKNPTAFYLCASSIWSSGANVLTFGAGSRLTVL.